Sequencing of this T cell receptor (beta chain) was carried out in a study of glioma-infiltrating T cells after dendritic cell vaccination. Study at large: Patients received autologous tumor lysate-pulsed dendritic cell vaccination between about 2002 and 2013. Dendritic cell vaccine was injected intradermally three times, biweekly.

Measured with immunoSEQ multiplex PCR; TCRdb has only the in-frame clones, and not every one. The sample has some 90,000 clones; roughly four fifths are singletons. CDR3 length equals 15 residues. Germline CDR1 reads SNHLY; CDR2 reads FYNNEI. The V gene end was trimmed by 6 bases and the J gene end by 5 bases; junction bases not matched to a gene: 9. This sample's time point: after dendritic cell vaccination, including at tumor progression/relapse. Remarks on this clone: The identical CDR3 is also encoded by other nucleotide sequences in the sample.

The chain carries TRBV2 and TRBJ1-2, with TRBD1 identical over 10 bases. This specimen was blood, taken after dendritic cell vaccination. This TCR was recovered from a human donor with glioblastoma. The CDR3 sequence: CASSAQGQGKYGYTF. The CDR3 DNA sequence: TGTGCCAGCAGCGCACAGGGACAGGGGAAATATGGCTACACCTTC.